Described below is a single TCR beta chain sequence and its context. What it recognizes is unknown. The data derive from a study of sequential checkpoint blockade in melanoma. General study results and limits: PD-L1 staining and CD8+ counts, not mutational load, tracked tumor T-cell clonality. Clinical benefit was about 30 times likelier when tumor T-cell fraction and clonality increased. Response in arm A was associated with pretreatment TIL clonality.

The sample's treatment: randomized to nivolumab then ipilimumab (arm A) or the reverse (arm B). Sequencing was performed with immunoSEQ multiplex PCR; in TCRdb, only in-frame clones are kept and a portion is missing. The sample lists 1,800 or so clones, around 25% occurring once. The CDR3 contains 13 residues. Trimming cost V 1 base and J 1 base, with 5 bases left between them. Per the germline V gene, CDR1 is MNHNS and CDR2 is SASEGT. The sequencing used tumor tissue (inferred from file names), collected from a patient given nivolumab and ipilimumab in sequence. The genes are TRBV6-1 and TRBJ2-7; D gene uncertain. This receptor was obtained from a human donor with melanoma. CDR3 bases: TGTGCCAGCAGTGAAGTGGGTTCCTACGAGCAGTACTTC. Protein product: CASSEVGSYEQYF.